This TCR beta chain was retrieved from a study of CD8 T cells in ankylosing spondylitis. This clonotype was picked up one time. Its target is unknown. With molecular barcodes, quantitative 5'-RACE was used to make the TCR beta libraries. TCRdb processed the 5' RACE reads anew with MiXCR; each CDR3 protein has one entry. The sample has about 220,000 distinct CDR3 sequences, approximately 16% seen once. Study results and caveats: Disease-associated clones were reportedly significantly overrepresented in matched ankylosing spondylitis synovial fluid. Prior literature has documented some motif variants in synovial fluid and blood from reactive arthritis. Several highly homologous variants formed a TCR beta motif that appeared characteristic of ankylosing spondylitis blood.

This TCR derives from a male donor with ankylosing spondylitis. The sample was blood, either unsorted or a sorted T cell fraction (not recorded which).

DNA of the CDR3: TGCGCCAGCGGAGTCCGACAGGGTGATATCTATGGCTACACCTTC. Translated: CASGVRQGDIYGYTF. The chain has TRBV4-1 and TRBJ1-2; 7 bases are shared with TRBD1. The CDR3 extends over 15 amino acids. Per germline, CDR1 MGHRA and CDR2 YSYEKL. V shed 8 bases and J 4 bases; nucleotides not matched to a gene: 13.